The entry below gives a single T cell receptor (beta chain) sequence along with its context. This CDR3 spans 15 amino acids. V was pared by 10 bases and J by 9 bases, with 13 bases of the junction left unmatched. CDR1 MNHEY and CDR2 SVGAGI come from the germline V gene. Methods used by the authors: Using reference gene primer amplification, nucleated cell counts were estimated. Profiling relied on immunoSEQ multiplex PCR, and the TCRdb table lists in-frame clones only, not all of them. From that table come the V and J calls and clone size; the DNA was used to work out D and trimming. The data show 270,000 or so clones, roughly 89% seen once. The source of the sample is a study of blood T cell repertoires in COVID-19. Study-level information: Acute and convalescent COVID-19 specimens originated in the United States, Italy and Spain. T cells, B-cell-depleted T cells, or PBMCs provided the cDNA or gDNA that served as material.

The chain links TRBV6-5 to TRBJ1-6; TRBD1 matches at 9 bases. This clonotype was sampled from a woman aged 25 to 45 with active or convalescent COVID-19. The source material was peripheral blood. This CDR3 reads CATRRDRDRSSPLHF. CDR3 in DNA: TGTGCCACCAGACGGGACAGGGACCGTAGTTCACCCCTCCACTTT.